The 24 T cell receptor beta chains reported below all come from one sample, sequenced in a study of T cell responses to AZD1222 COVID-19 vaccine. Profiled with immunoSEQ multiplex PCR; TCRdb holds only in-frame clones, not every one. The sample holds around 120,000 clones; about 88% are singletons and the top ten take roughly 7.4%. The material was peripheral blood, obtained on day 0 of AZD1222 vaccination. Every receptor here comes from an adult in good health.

The CDR3 DNA is TGTGCTAGTGGCCGGAGGGCCGGGACTGAAGCTTTCTTT. Protein sequence: CASGRRAGTEAFF. The chain recombines TRBV12-5 with TRBJ1-1; D remains unclear. The V end lost 6 bases, the J end lost 5 bases, and 13 bases lay between the germline ends. This CDR3 has 13 amino acids. Looked up from germline, CDR1 is LGHNT and CDR2 is FRNRAP.

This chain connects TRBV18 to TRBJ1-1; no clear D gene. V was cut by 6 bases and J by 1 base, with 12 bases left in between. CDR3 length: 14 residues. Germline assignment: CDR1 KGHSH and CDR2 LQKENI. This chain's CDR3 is CASSQNSENTEAFF. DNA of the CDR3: TGTGCCAGCTCCCAGAACAGCGAGAACACTGAAGCTTTCTTT.

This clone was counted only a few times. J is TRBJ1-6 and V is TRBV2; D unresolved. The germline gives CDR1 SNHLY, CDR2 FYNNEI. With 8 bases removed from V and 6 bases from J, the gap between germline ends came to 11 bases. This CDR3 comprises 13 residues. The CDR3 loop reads CASSGSPNSPLHF. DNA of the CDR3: TGTGCCAGCTCGGGATCCCCTAATTCACCCCTCCACTTT.

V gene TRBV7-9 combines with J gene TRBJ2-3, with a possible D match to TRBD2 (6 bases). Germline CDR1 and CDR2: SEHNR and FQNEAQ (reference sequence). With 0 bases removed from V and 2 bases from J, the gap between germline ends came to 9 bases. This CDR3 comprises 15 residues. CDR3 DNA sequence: TGTGCCAGCAGCTTAGCGGCGGGGTCCACAGATACGCAGTATTTT. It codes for CASSLAAGSTDTQYF.

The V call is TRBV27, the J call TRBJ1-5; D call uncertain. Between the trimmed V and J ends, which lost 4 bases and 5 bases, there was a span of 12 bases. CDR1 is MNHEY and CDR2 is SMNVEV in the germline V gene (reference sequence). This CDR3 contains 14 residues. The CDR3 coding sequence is TGTGCCAGCAGTTGGGGTGGGATCGATCAGCCCCAGCATTTT. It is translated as CASSWGGIDQPQHF.

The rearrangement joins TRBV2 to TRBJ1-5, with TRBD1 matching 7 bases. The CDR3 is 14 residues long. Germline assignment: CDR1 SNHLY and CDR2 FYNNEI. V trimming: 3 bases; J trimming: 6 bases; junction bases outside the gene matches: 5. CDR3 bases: TGTGCCAGCAGTGACATAGACAGGGTTCAGCCCCAGCATTTT. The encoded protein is CASSDIDRVQPQHF.

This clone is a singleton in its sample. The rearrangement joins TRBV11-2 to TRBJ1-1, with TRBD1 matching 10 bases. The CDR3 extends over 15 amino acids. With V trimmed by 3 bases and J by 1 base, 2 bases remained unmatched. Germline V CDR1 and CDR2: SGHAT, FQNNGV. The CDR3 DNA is TGTGCCAGCAGCTTGGGGACAGGGGCGAACACTGAAGCTTTCTTT. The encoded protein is CASSLGTGANTEAFF.

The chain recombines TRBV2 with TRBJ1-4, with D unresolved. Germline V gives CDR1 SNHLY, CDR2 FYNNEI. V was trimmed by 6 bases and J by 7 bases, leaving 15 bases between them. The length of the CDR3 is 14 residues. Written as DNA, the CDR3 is TGTGCCAGCAGGGGGTTTATATTCTCTGAAAAACTGTTTTTT. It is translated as CASRGFIFSEKLFF. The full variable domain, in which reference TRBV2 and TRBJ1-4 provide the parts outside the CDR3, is EPEVTQTPSHQVTQMGQEVILRCVPISNHLYFYWYRQILGQKVEFLVSFYNNEISEKSEIFDDQFSVERPDGSNFTLKIRSTKLEDSAMYFCASRGFIFSEKLFFGSGTQLSVL.

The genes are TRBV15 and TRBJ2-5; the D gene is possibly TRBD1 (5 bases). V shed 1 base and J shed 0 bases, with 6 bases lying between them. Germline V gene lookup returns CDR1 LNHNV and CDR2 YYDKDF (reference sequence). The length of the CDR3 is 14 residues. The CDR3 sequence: CATSRGQNQETQYF. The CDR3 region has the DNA TGTGCCACCAGCAGAGGACAGAACCAAGAGACCCAGTACTTC.

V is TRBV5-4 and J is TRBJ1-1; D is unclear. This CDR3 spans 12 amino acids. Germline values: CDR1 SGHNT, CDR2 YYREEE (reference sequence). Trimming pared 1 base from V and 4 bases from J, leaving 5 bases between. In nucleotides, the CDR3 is TGTGCCAGCAGCTTGTCGGGCACTGAAGCTTTCTTT. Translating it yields CASSLSGTEAFF. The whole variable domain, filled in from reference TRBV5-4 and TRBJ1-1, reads ETGVTQSPTHLIKTRGQQVTLRCSSQSGHNTVSWYQQALGQGPQFIFQYYREEENGRGNFPPRFSGLQFPNYSSELNVNALELDDSALYLCASSLSGTEAFFGQGTRLTVV.

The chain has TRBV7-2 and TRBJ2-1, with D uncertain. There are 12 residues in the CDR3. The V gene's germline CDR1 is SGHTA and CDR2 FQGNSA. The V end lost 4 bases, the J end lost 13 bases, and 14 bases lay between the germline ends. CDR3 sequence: CASSSPGPPQFF. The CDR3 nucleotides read TGTGCCAGCAGCTCCCCCGGACCACCACAGTTCTTC.

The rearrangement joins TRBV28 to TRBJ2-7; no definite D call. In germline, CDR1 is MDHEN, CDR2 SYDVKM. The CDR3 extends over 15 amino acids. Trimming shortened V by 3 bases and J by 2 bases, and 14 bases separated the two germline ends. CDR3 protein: CASSFIGQAAYEQYF. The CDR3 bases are TGTGCCAGCAGTTTTATCGGGCAGGCGGCCTACGAGCAGTACTTC. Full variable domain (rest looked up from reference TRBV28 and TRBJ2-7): DVKVTQSSRYLVKRTGEKVFLECVQDMDHENMFWYRQDPGLGLRLIYFSYDVKMKEKGDIPEGYSVSREKKERFSLILESASTNQTSMYLCASSFIGQAAYEQYFGPGTRLTVT.

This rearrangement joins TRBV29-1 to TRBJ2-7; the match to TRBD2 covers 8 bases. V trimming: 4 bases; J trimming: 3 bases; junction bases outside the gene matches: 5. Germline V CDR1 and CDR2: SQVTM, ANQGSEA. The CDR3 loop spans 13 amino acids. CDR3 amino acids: CSVGAGENYEQYF. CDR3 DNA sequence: TGCAGCGTTGGAGCGGGAGAAAACTACGAGCAGTACTTC.

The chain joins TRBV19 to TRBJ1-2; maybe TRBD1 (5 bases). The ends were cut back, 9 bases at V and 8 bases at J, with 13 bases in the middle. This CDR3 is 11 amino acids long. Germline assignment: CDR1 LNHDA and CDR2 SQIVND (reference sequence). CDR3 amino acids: CARGAKEGYTF. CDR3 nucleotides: TGTGCCAGAGGGGCCAAGGAGGGCTACACCTTC.

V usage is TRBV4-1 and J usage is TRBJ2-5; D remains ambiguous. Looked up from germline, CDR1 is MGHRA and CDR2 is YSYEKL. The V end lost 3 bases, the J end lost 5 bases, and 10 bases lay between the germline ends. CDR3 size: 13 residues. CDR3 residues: CASSHPGTETQYF. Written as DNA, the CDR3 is TGCGCCAGCAGCCACCCGGGTACGGAGACCCAGTACTTC.

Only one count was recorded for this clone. The CDR3 DNA reads as TGTGCCACCAGCAATCAGCGCTATGGCTACACCTTC. This translates into CATSNQRYGYTF. This rearrangement joins TRBV15 to TRBJ1-2; D remains unclear. Trimming left V 4 bases short and J 4 bases short, with 7 bases between. Germline-derived CDR1 and CDR2 are LNHNV and YYDKDF (reference sequence). This CDR3 contains 12 residues.

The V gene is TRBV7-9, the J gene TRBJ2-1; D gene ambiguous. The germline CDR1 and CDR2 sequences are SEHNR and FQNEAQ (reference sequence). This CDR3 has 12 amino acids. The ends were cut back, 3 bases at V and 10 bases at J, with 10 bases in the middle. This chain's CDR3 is CASSLGSEEQFF. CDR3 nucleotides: TGTGCCAGCAGCTTGGGGTCGGAGGAGCAGTTCTTC.

CDR3 coding DNA: TGCGCCAGCAGCCAAGATGACACCTACGAGCAGTACTTC. Its translation: CASSQDDTYEQYF. The V gene is TRBV4-1, the J gene TRBJ2-7; D is unresolved. CDR1 is MGHRA and CDR2 is YSYEKL in the germline V gene. This CDR3 spans 13 amino acids. V dropped 0 bases and J dropped 2 bases, with 5 bases sitting between them.

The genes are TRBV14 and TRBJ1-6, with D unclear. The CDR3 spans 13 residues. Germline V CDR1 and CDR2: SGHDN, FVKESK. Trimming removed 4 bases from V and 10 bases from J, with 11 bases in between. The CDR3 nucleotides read TGTGCCAGCAGCCCCGGCTCGGGATCACCCCTCCACTTT. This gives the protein CASSPGSGSPLHF. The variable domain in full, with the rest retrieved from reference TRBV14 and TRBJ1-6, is EAGVTQFPSHSVIEKGQTVTLRCDPISGHDNLYWYRRVMGKEIKFLLHFVKESKQDESGMPNNRFLAERTGGTYSTLKVQPAELEDSGVYFCASSPGSGSPLHFGNGTRLTVT.

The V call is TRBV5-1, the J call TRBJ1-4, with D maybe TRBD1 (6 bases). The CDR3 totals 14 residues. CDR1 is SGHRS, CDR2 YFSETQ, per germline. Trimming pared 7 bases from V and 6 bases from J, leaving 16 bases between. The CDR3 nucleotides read TGCGCCAGCCGACTGAGGGGGGGTTATGAAAAACTGTTTTTT. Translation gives CASRLRGGYEKLFF. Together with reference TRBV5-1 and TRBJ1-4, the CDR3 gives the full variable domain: KAGVTQTPRYLIKTRGQQVTLSCSPISGHRSVSWYQQTPGQGLQFLFEYFSETQRNKGNFPGRFSGRQFSNSRSEMNVSTLELGDSALYLCASRLRGGYEKLFFGSGTQLSVL.

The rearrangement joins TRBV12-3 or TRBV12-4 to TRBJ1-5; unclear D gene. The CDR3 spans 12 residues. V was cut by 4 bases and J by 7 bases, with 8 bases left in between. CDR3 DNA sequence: TGTGCCAGCAGTTCCAAAAACCAGCCCCAGCATTTT. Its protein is CASSSKNQPQHF.

In nucleotides, the CDR3 is TGTGCCAGCGAGGCAGCCAACAATGAGCAGTTCTTC. As protein: CASEAANNEQFF. This chain connects TRBV6-5 to TRBJ2-1; D is unresolved. Trimming pared 8 bases from V and 5 bases from J, leaving 10 bases between. Germline assignment: CDR1 MNHEY and CDR2 SVGAGI. The CDR3 is made up of 12 amino acids.

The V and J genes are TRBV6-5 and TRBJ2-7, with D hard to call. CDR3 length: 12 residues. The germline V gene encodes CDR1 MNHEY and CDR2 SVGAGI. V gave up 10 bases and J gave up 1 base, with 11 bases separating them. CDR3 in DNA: TGTGCCATCCGGACGGAGTCCTACGAGCAGTACTTC. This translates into CAIRTESYEQYF.

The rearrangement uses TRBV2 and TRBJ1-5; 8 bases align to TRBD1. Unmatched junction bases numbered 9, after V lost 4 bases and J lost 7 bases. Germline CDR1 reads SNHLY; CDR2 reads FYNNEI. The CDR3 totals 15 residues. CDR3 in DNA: TGTGCCAGCAGTGTACCCACAGGGGGACAGCAGCCCCAGCATTTT. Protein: CASSVPTGGQQPQHF.